The rows below give T cell receptor beta chains drawn from one sample of a study of T cell responses to AZD1222 COVID-19 vaccine. Using immunoSEQ multiplex PCR, the repertoire was profiled, and TCRdb retains in-frame clones only, with some absent. The repertoire has about 110,000 clones, about nine tenths of them found once; the top ten carry 5.5% to 7%. The sample was peripheral blood, taken 28 days after the second AZD1222 dose. The receptors shown here come from an adult who received the AZD1222 COVID-19 vaccine. The CDR3 runs from the conserved cysteine through the conserved F or W. D genes are given only for firm matches. Size tells how often a clone was seen (once, few, many) or the class of an expanded clone, and some rows leave it out.

D gene,J gene,V gene,clone size,CDR3 protein,CDR3 DNA
.,TRBJ1-5,TRBV9,.,CASSVEGKFNQPQHF,TGTGCCAGCAGCGTAGAGGGGAAGTTTAATCAGCCCCAGCATTTT
.,TRBJ1-1,TRBV27,.,CASSLSRATEAFF,TGTGCCAGCAGTTTAAGCAGGGCAACTGAAGCTTTCTTT
.,TRBJ1-2,TRBV5-1,.,CASSLGGYGYTF,TGCGCCAGCAGCTTGGGGGGGTATGGCTACACCTTC
TRBD2,TRBJ2-7,TRBV14,.,CASSQDWGGYEQYF,TGTGCCAGCAGCCAAGATTGGGGGGGCTACGAGCAGTACTTC
TRBD1,TRBJ1-5,TRBV6-6,.,CASSSQGASGQPQHF,TGTGCCAGCAGTTCCCAGGGGGCTTCGGGTCAGCCCCAGCATTTT
.,TRBJ1-1,TRBV12-3/TRBV12-4,.,CASTRGGLVAFF,TGTGCCAGCACTAGGGGGGGGCTCGTCGCTTTCTTT
.,TRBJ2-1,TRBV10-1,.,CASSDSGVVVNEQFF,TGCGCCAGCAGTGATTCAGGGGTCGTGGTTAATGAGCAGTTCTTC
.,TRBJ1-2,TRBV6-5,.,CASSPPGNVGYGYTF,TGTGCCAGCAGTCCCCCCGGGAACGTGGGGTATGGCTACACCTTC
.,TRBJ2-1,TRBV27,.,CASSYDGGGYNEQFF,TGTGCCAGTTCTTACGACGGAGGGGGTTACAATGAGCAGTTCTTC
.,TRBJ1-5,TRBV5-6,.,CASSSLKLSNQPQHF,TGTGCCAGCAGCTCCCTCAAACTTAGCAATCAGCCCCAGCATTTT
TRBD2,TRBJ2-3,TRBV5-4,.,CASSWRGAGTDTQYF,TGTGCCAGCAGCTGGCGGGGGGCCGGCACAGATACGCAGTATTTT
.,TRBJ2-1,TRBV28,.,CAAGNNEQFF,TGTGCCGCCGGTAACAATGAGCAGTTCTTC
.,TRBJ1-2,TRBV6-5,once,CASRTGDYGYTF,TGTGCCAGCAGGACAGGAGACTATGGCTACACCTTC
TRBD2,TRBJ2-5,TRBV6-5,.,CASRQGLGGETQYF,TGTGCCAGCAGACAGGGACTAGGAGGAGAGACCCAGTACTTC
TRBD2,TRBJ2-3,TRBV10-3,.,CAISESGRAGTPNTQYF,TGTGCCATCAGTGAGTCGGGACGAGCGGGGACCCCAAATACGCAGTATTTT
TRBD1,TRBJ2-2,TRBV27,once,CASSPSTGAGELFF,TGTGCCAGCAGTCCATCTACAGGGGCCGGGGAGCTGTTTTTT
.,TRBJ1-6,TRBV3-1/TRBV3-2,once,CASRQGSSYNSPLHF,TGTGCCAGCAGACAGGGTAGCTCCTATAATTCACCCCTCCACTTT
.,TRBJ1-6,TRBV20-1,.,CSASRINQLGVPLHF,TGCAGTGCTAGTCGCATCAACCAACTGGGAGTGCCCCTCCACTTT
.,TRBJ2-1,TRBV6-1,.,CASSERWQNNEQFF,TGTGCCAGCAGTGAGAGGTGGCAGAACAATGAGCAGTTCTTC
TRBD2,TRBJ2-5,TRBV9,.,CASSPRYSGGKETQYF,TGTGCCAGCAGCCCCCGGTATAGCGGGGGTAAAGAGACCCAGTACTTC
.,TRBJ2-1,TRBV29-1,.,CSVEKLGGHARGGINEQFF,TGCAGCGTTGAAAAACTGGGCGGGCACGCTAGAGGGGGAATCAATGAGCAGTTCTTC
.,TRBJ2-1,TRBV2,.,CASRPPGPTYNEQFF,TGTGCCAGCAGGCCGCCAGGGCCAACCTACAATGAGCAGTTCTTC
.,TRBJ2-7,TRBV5-5,.,CASSLEGTWGSYEQYF,TGTGCCAGCAGCTTGGAAGGGACTTGGGGCTCCTACGAGCAGTACTTC
.,TRBJ1-3,TRBV5-1,.,CASSSNAGHSGNTIYF,TGCGCCAGCAGCTCCAATGCAGGCCACTCTGGAAACACCATATATTTT
TRBD1,TRBJ1-2,TRBV24-1,few,CATAEGGGAYGYTF,TGTGCCACCGCTGAAGGAGGGGGCGCCTATGGCTACACCTTC
TRBD2,TRBJ2-3,TRBV23-1,.,CASSQSTSGGYTDTQYF,TGCGCCAGCAGTCAATCCACTAGCGGGGGGTACACAGATACGCAGTATTTT
.,TRBJ1-6,TRBV5-8,.,CASSSDRPSYNSPLHF,TGTGCCAGCAGCTCCGACAGACCCTCCTATAATTCACCCCTCCACTTT
.,TRBJ2-3,TRBV11-2,.,CASSLRPGGERDTQYF,TGTGCCAGCAGCCTAAGACCGGGTGGAGAACGCGATACGCAGTATTTT
.,TRBJ1-2,TRBV2,.,CASRGAGYVGYTF,TGTGCCAGCAGGGGGGCAGGGTACGTCGGCTACACCTTC
.,TRBJ1-1,TRBV18,.,CASSPLEGANTEAFF,TGTGCCAGCTCGCCCCTGGAAGGGGCCAACACTGAAGCTTTCTTT
TRBD2,TRBJ2-5,TRBV27,.,CASSSPGLAGGPQETQYF,TGTGCCAGCAGTTCCCCGGGACTAGCGGGGGGCCCACAAGAGACCCAGTACTTC
.,TRBJ2-7,TRBV11-2,.,CASSLDPGGGYEQYF,TGTGCCAGCAGCTTAGATCCTGGCGGAGGCTACGAGCAGTACTTC
.,TRBJ1-1,TRBV5-6,.,CASSFGGYGAFF,TGTGCCAGCAGCTTTGGAGGTTACGGAGCTTTCTTT
.,TRBJ1-1,TRBV18,.,CASSMTGNTEAFF,TGTGCCAGCTCAATGACAGGGAACACTGAAGCTTTCTTT
TRBD2,TRBJ2-2,TRBV6-5,once,CASSPAGGHTGELFF,TGTGCCAGTAGCCCAGCGGGAGGCCACACCGGGGAGCTGTTTTTT
TRBD1,TRBJ1-1,TRBV4-1,.,CASSPTDPDRATEAFF,TGCGCCAGCAGCCCCACCGACCCGGACAGGGCCACTGAAGCTTTCTTT
.,TRBJ1-4,TRBV30,.,CAWSTRGIANEKLFF,TGTGCCTGGAGTACCAGGGGAATAGCTAATGAAAAACTGTTTTTT
.,TRBJ2-1,TRBV10-1,once,CASSEGQNEQFF,TGCGCCAGCAGTGAGGGCCAGAATGAGCAGTTCTTC
TRBD2,TRBJ2-5,TRBV6-5,.,CASRAGGPPETQYF,TGTGCCAGCAGAGCGGGAGGGCCTCCGGAGACCCAGTACTTC
.,TRBJ2-1,TRBV7-2,.,CASSSRALSSYNEQFF,TGTGCCAGCAGCTCAAGGGCGTTGAGCTCCTACAATGAGCAGTTCTTC
.,TRBJ1-2,TRBV19,.,CASRAHAGVPGYTF,TGTGCCAGTAGGGCGCATGCAGGAGTCCCCGGCTACACCTTC
.,TRBJ2-3,TRBV5-1,.,CASSLPPPATQYF,TGCGCCAGCAGCTTACCCCCCCCTGCTACGCAGTATTTT
.,TRBJ1-4,TRBV30,.,CAWSRGGAGEKLFF,TGTGCCTGGAGTAGAGGGGGGGCTGGAGAAAAACTGTTTTTT
.,TRBJ2-7,TRBV6-5,.,CASSYSRLDSYEQYF,TGTGCCAGCAGTTACTCGAGGTTAGACTCCTACGAGCAGTACTTC
.,TRBJ2-2,TRBV12-1,.,CASSFKRQGGYGGTAGELFF,TGTGCCAGCAGCTTTAAGAGACAGGGTGGATATGGGGGTACGGCCGGGGAGCTGTTTTTT
.,TRBJ1-6,TRBV4-3,.,CASSQAGTGNSPLHF,TGCGCCAGCAGCCAGGCCGGGACGGGCAATTCACCCCTCCACTTT
.,TRBJ2-7,TRBV18,.,CASSNSPSSSEQYF,TGTGCCAGCTCAAATTCACCGTCCTCGTCCGAGCAGTACTTC
.,TRBJ1-6,TRBV7-9,once,CASSFLQSSYNSPLHF,TGTGCCAGCAGCTTCCTCCAAAGCTCCTATAATTCACCCCTCCACTTT
.,TRBJ1-5,TRBV5-1,.,CASSLEAGHQPQHF,TGCGCCAGCAGCTTGGAGGCAGGCCACCAGCCCCAGCATTTT
.,TRBJ1-1,TRBV5-1,.,CASSLDIPGNTEAFF,TGCGCCAGCAGCTTAGATATCCCGGGGAACACTGAAGCTTTCTTT